Listed below are T cell receptor beta chains from one sample, sequenced in a study of T cells after yellow fever vaccination. TCRdb ran MiXCR on the 5' RACE reads and lists one entry per CDR3 protein. There are around 530,000 distinct CDR3 sequences in the sample; 17% occur only once, and 17% lies in the top ten. This specimen consisted of PBMCs, obtained around 5 days after the first yellow fever vaccination. The receptors come from a young man who received the YFV17D yellow fever vaccine. CDR3s include the opening cysteine and the closing phenylalanine or tryptophan. A D gene is named only where the DNA matches it firmly. Not every row has a clone size; where given, it reads once, few, many or a size class.

V	J	D	size	CDR3	DNA
TRBV11-2	TRBJ1-5	TRBD1	.	CASSLDPGGYSNQPQHF	TGTGCCAGCAGCTTAGATCCAGGGGGGTATAGCAATCAGCCCCAGCATTTT
TRBV5-1	TRBJ2-1	TRBD1	.	CASSSGQGNYNEQFF	TGCGCCAGCAGCTCTGGACAGGGAAACTACAATGAGCAGTTCTTC
TRBV7-8	TRBJ1-6	.	.	CASREDTLQGGNSPLHF	TGTGCCAGCAGAGAAGATACGCTGCAGGGAGGAAATTCACCCCTCCACTTT
TRBV27	TRBJ1-5	TRBD1	.	CASSLTGARNQPQHF	TGTGCCAGCAGTTTGACAGGGGCACGCAATCAGCCCCAGCATTTT
TRBV28	TRBJ1-6	.	once	CASSPTGKNSPLHF	TGTGCCAGCAGCCCCACAGGGAAAAATTCACCCCTCCACTTT
TRBV12-3/TRBV12-4	TRBJ2-7	.	.	CASSPDQDASGQYF	TGTGCCAGCAGCCCGGATCAAGATGCTTCTGGGCAGTACTTC
TRBV4-2	TRBJ1-2	.	few	CASSQGGGNYGYTF	TGTGCCAGCAGCCAAGGGGGCGGGAACTATGGCTACACCTTC
TRBV3-1	TRBJ2-7	.	.	CASSQDFRGSYEQYF	TGTGCCAGCAGCCAAGATTTTCGCGGCTCCTACGAGCAGTACTTC
TRBV5-1	TRBJ2-1	TRBD2	.	CASSLAGTRSVDEQFF	TGCGCCAGCAGCTTGGCCGGGACTAGGTCGGTTGATGAGCAGTTCTTC
TRBV12-3/TRBV12-4	TRBJ2-3	.	.	CASSPRSGGPDTQYF	TGTGCCAGCAGCCCACGTAGCGGTGGCCCAGATACGCAGTATTTT
TRBV7-9	TRBJ1-5	.	.	CASSRPGARQPQHF	TGTGCCAGCAGCAGGCCAGGGGCCAGACAGCCCCAGCATTTT
TRBV3-1	TRBJ2-5	.	.	CASSQGWTGPRTQYF	TGTGCCAGCAGCCAAGGCTGGACGGGCCCGCGGACCCAGTACTTC
TRBV6-9	TRBJ1-5	.	few	CASSCDCRREVSQPQHF	TGTGCCAGCAGTTGTGACTGTAGGAGGGAGGTGAGTCAGCCCCAGCATTTT
TRBV4-1	TRBJ2-2	.	.	CASSQANFGFYTGELFF	TGCGCCAGCAGCCAAGCCAACTTCGGGTTCTACACCGGGGAGCTGTTTTTT
TRBV5-1	TRBJ2-7	TRBD1	.	CASSLGARGHEQYF	TGCGCCAGCAGCTTAGGGGCGAGGGGGCACGAGCAGTACTTC
TRBV18	TRBJ1-1	.	many	CASSPPGNTEAFF	TGTGCCAGCAGCCCACCGGGGAACACTGAAGCTTTCTTT
TRBV7-2	TRBJ1-1	TRBD1	few	CASSLAGQGLTEAFF	TGTGCCAGCAGCTTAGCGGGACAGGGGCTCACTGAAGCTTTCTTT
TRBV29-1	TRBJ2-2	.	few	CSVGLGGELFF	TGCAGCGTTGGGCTGGGCGGGGAGCTGTTTTTT
TRBV12-3/TRBV12-4	TRBJ2-2	.	.	CASSFKILGGTGELFF	TGTGCCAGCAGTTTTAAGATCCTGGGCGGCACCGGGGAGCTGTTTTTT
TRBV12-3/TRBV12-4	TRBJ1-4	.	few	CASSDGARNEKLFF	TGTGCCAGCTCAGACGGAGCCAGGAATGAAAAACTGTTTTTT
TRBV27	TRBJ1-3	TRBD1	few	CASRIDRDGNTIYF	TGTGCCAGCAGGATCGACAGGGATGGAAACACCATATATTTT
TRBV29-1	TRBJ2-3	TRBD2	.	CSVLLAGAPNTQYF	TGCAGCGTCCTACTAGCGGGGGCCCCAAATACGCAGTATTTT
TRBV12-3/TRBV12-4	TRBJ1-5	.	.	CASSRRVGNQPQHF	TGTGCCAGCAGCCGCAGGGTAGGGAATCAGCCCCAGCATTTT
TRBV29-1	TRBJ2-5	TRBD1	.	CSVEVVGQVETQYF	TGCAGCGTTGAAGTGGTAGGACAGGTAGAGACCCAGTACTTC
TRBV6-1	TRBJ1-5	.	few	CASSEHQPQHF	TGTGCCAGCAGTGAACATCAGCCCCAGCATTTT
TRBV5-1	TRBJ1-4	.	few	CASSLAVRGHEKLFF	TGCGCCAGCAGCTTGGCCGTCAGGGGCCATGAAAAACTGTTTTTT
TRBV10-3	TRBJ2-2	.	few	CAISRETTGELFF	TGTGCCATCAGCAGGGAAACCACCGGGGAGCTGTTTTTT
TRBV27	TRBJ2-1	TRBD2	few	CASTTGTRYNEQFF	TGTGCCAGCACCACCGGGACTAGGTACAATGAGCAGTTCTTC
TRBV7-2	TRBJ2-5	.	.	CASSKGTKETQYF	TGTGCCAGCAGCAAAGGGACGAAGGAGACCCAGTACTTC
TRBV5-1	TRBJ2-2	.	many	CASSFSRQDGELFF	TGCGCCAGCAGCTTTTCACGGCAAGACGGGGAGCTGTTTTTT
TRBV9	TRBJ1-6	.	few	CASSATAYNSPLHF	TGTGCCAGCAGCGCGACTGCCTATAATTCACCCCTCCACTTT
TRBV18	TRBJ1-4	.	.	CASSPPGSENEKLFF	TGTGCCAGCTCACCACCGGGTTCGGAAAATGAAAAACTGTTTTTT
TRBV7-3	TRBJ2-7	.	.	CASSLRLGAEYEQYF	TGTGCCAGCAGCTTAAGGCTGGGGGCGGAATACGAGCAGTACTTC
TRBV9	TRBJ2-5	TRBD2	many	CASSVAGGYETQYF	TGTGCCAGCAGCGTGGCGGGGGGCTATGAGACCCAGTACTTC
TRBV5-1	TRBJ2-7	TRBD1	many	CASSFLDRVVDEQYF	TGCGCCAGCAGCTTCCTAGACAGGGTCGTCGACGAGCAGTACTTC
TRBV12-3/TRBV12-4	TRBJ1-1	.	few	CASSLARRNTEAFF	TGTGCCAGCAGTTTAGCGCGCAGGAACACTGAAGCTTTCTTT
TRBV4-1	TRBJ1-1	.	few	CASGDYRRNTEAFF	TGCGCCAGCGGAGATTACAGGAGGAACACTGAAGCTTTCTTT
TRBV28	TRBJ1-1	.	.	CASSSAAAGNTEAFF	TGTGCCAGCAGTTCCGCCGCGGCAGGCAACACTGAAGCTTTCTTT
TRBV20-1	TRBJ2-3	.	.	CSANRGLLTDTQYF	TGCAGTGCTAATCGGGGCCTTCTCACAGATACGCAGTATTTT
TRBV10-1	TRBJ2-1	TRBD2	once	CASTDRTSGTYNEQFF	TGCGCCAGCACTGACCGGACTAGCGGTACCTACAATGAGCAGTTCTTC
TRBV6-5	TRBJ2-7	TRBD1	.	CASSYSGDRGYEQYF	TGTGCCAGCAGTTACTCGGGGGACAGGGGTTACGAGCAGTACTTC
TRBV6-2/TRBV6-3	TRBJ2-4	.	few	CASSKGWGLAKNIQYF	TGTGCCAGCAGCAAGGGATGGGGTCTAGCCAAAAACATTCAGTACTTC
TRBV27	TRBJ1-1	.	.	CASNYLPRGTEAFF	TGTGCCAGCAACTATCTCCCCCGCGGAACTGAAGCTTTCTTT
TRBV7-9	TRBJ2-3	.	few	CASSLGDRITDTQYF	TGTGCCAGCAGCTTAGGAGACAGGATCACAGATACGCAGTATTTT
TRBV9	TRBJ2-1	TRBD2	few	CASSVASGGAHEQFF	TGTGCCAGCAGCGTAGCTAGCGGGGGGGCCCATGAGCAGTTCTTC
TRBV29-1	TRBJ2-5	.	few	CSVEESRAQETQYF	TGCAGCGTTGAAGAAAGCCGGGCCCAAGAGACCCAGTACTTC
TRBV4-3	TRBJ1-4	.	.	CASSRGQFAAEKLFF	TGCGCCAGCAGCCGCGGACAGTTTGCGGCTGAAAAACTGTTTTTT
TRBV6-5	TRBJ2-7	.	many	CASSFDTALGYEQYF	TGTGCCAGCAGCTTTGACACAGCCTTAGGGTACGAGCAGTACTTC
TRBV28	TRBJ2-3	.	.	CASSPSAGALTDTQYF	TGTGCCAGCAGCCCCTCCGCGGGGGCCCTCACAGATACGCAGTATTTT
TRBV7-2	TRBJ2-3	TRBD2	few	CASSQVLVSGGTQYF	TGTGCCAGCAGCCAAGTCCTAGTTAGCGGGGGTACGCAGTATTTT
TRBV18	TRBJ1-4	.	few	CASSPGTNEKLFF	TGTGCCAGCTCACCGGGGACTAATGAAAAACTGTTTTTT
TRBV6-5	TRBJ1-2	TRBD1	.	CASSYSTQGYYGYTF	TGTGCCAGCAGTTACTCGACACAGGGGTACTATGGCTACACCTTC
TRBV4-2	TRBJ1-6	.	.	CASSPQEGYNSPLHF	TGTGCCAGCAGCCCCCAAGAGGGATATAATTCACCCCTCCACTTT
TRBV28	TRBJ1-1	TRBD1	few	CASSAANRGSGNTEAFF	TGTGCCAGCAGTGCCGCTAACAGGGGAAGCGGGAACACTGAAGCTTTCTTT
TRBV10-1	TRBJ2-5	.	few	CASSGLGTETQYF	TGCGCCAGCAGTGGATTGGGGACCGAGACCCAGTACTTC
TRBV20-1	TRBJ2-1	TRBD2	many	CSARGSSGETYNEQFF	TGCAGTGCTAGAGGTTCTAGCGGGGAGACCTACAATGAGCAGTTCTTC
TRBV7-9	TRBJ1-4	TRBD1	few	CASSTERQGGEKLFF	TGTGCCAGCAGCACGGAAAGACAGGGTGGTGAAAAACTGTTTTTT
TRBV6-1	TRBJ2-2	.	few	CASSGVFTGTGELFF	TGTGCCAGCAGTGGAGTCTTCACGGGCACCGGGGAGCTGTTTTTT
TRBV7-2	TRBJ1-1	.	.	CASSFPGMPTEAFF	TGTGCCAGCAGCTTTCCTGGGATGCCCACTGAAGCTTTCTTT